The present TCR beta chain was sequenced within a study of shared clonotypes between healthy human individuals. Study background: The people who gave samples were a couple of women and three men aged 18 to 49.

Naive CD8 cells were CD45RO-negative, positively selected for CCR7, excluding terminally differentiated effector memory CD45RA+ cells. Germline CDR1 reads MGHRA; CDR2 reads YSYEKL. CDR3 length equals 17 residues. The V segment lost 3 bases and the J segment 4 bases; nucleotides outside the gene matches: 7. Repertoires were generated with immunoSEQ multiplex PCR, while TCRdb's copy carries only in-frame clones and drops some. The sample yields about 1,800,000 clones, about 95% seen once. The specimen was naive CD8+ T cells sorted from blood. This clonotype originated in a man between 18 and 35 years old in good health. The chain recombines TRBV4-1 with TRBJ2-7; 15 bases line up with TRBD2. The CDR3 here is CASSQSYGLAGGYEQYF. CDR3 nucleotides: TGCGCCAGCAGCCAGTCGTACGGACTAGCGGGGGGGTACGAGCAGTACTTC.